This T cell receptor beta chain was identified in a study of blood T cells in healthy people across ages. The study, taken as a whole, reports: TCR beta diversity, measured per million T cells, fell in a roughly linear way with age.

Sample-barcoded 5' priming and a J-beta primer mix drove a second PCR of about 6 to 11 cycles. TCRdb re-analysed the 5' RACE reads in MiXCR, keeping a single row per CDR3 protein. Found here are some 730,000 distinct CDR3 sequences, about 24% of them singletons; the top ten hold around a fifth. Total RNA, at least 5 micrograms per sample, was extracted from PBMCs. This clonotype was recorded many times. Its antigen is undetermined. V lost 0 bases and J 8 bases, leaving 17 bases between the germline ends. The CDR3 sequence is 15 residues long. Germline CDR1 is SGHRS and CDR2 is YFSETQ. The V and J genes are TRBV5-1 and TRBJ1-2, with D possibly matching TRBD1 (6 bases). This clonotype was obtained from a man aged 70 or older in good health. Sequencing used blood. The CDR3 coding sequence is TGCGCCAGCAGCTTGGGAGTAAGGGGGTCTTTCGGCTACACCTTC. Translated, it gives CASSLGVRGSFGYTF.